This T cell receptor (beta chain) comes out of a study of blood T cells in healthy people across ages. Those donating, healthy Caucasian individuals from Russia, were aged 6 to 90. PCR was performed a second time for about 7 to 12 cycles using a sample-barcoded 5' primer and a J-beta primer mix. MiXCR, run by TCRdb on the 5' RACE reads, gives a single entry per CDR3 protein. The sample lists about 1,000,000 distinct CDR3 sequences; 35% to 50% were seen once. Trimming removed 0 bases from V and 11 bases from J, with 20 bases in between. CDR3 length: 15 amino acids. CDR1 SGHRS and CDR2 YFSETQ come from the germline V gene.

The TCR sequence derives from a woman aged 60-70 years in good health. The chain combines TRBV5-1 with TRBJ2-5; D is perhaps TRBD2 (6 bases). The sample comprised blood. The CDR3 DNA reads as TGCGCCAGCAGCTTGGTTTGGGACGGGACTCGAGAGCAGTACTTC. The encoded protein is CASSLVWDGTREQYF.